What follows describes a single T cell receptor beta chain. CDR1 is KGHSH and CDR2 is LQKENI in the germline V gene. With V trimmed by 3 bases and J by 1 base, 5 bases remained unmatched. The CDR3 sequence is 17 residues long. This entry belongs to a study of T cell changes during pregnancy in multiple sclerosis. The protocol was immunoSEQ multiplex PCR, while the TCRdb copy is restricted to in-frame clones and leaves out a portion. The data contain approximately 80,000 clones, about 91% of them seen just once; the ten biggest clones take up around 3.3%. The receptor's source is a female donor in good health, serving as a control in a pregnancy study. Some clones in this sample may be carry-over from other donors' samples. The sample in question was PBMCs, obtained in the first trimester of pregnancy. This chain uses TRBV18 with TRBJ2-2, with TRBD2 matching 10 bases. The CDR3 DNA follows: TGTGCCAGCTCACCTCCCACTAGCGGGGAGAACACCGGGGAGCTGTTTTTT. The encoded protein is CASSPPTSGENTGELFF.